This T cell receptor beta chain was captured in a study of blood T cell repertoires in COVID-19. Study-level information: The cDNA or gDNA used as material had been derived from T cells, B-cell-depleted T cells, or PBMCs.

The J segment lost 2 bases and the V segment lost 3 bases, leaving 5 bases of the junction unmatched. This CDR3 has 18 amino acids. Germline V gene lookup returns CDR1 SGHNT and CDR2 YENEEA. The assay was immunoSEQ multiplex PCR, and TCRdb's table has in-frame clones only and misses some. In the table there are roughly 55,000 clones, about three quarters of which are singletons. The chain combines TRBV11-3 with TRBJ2-1, with 15 bases identical to TRBD2. Sample: peripheral blood. This clonotype was sampled from a human donor with active or convalescent COVID-19. The donor label of this sample is uncertain. The chain's CDR3 is CASSFSGLAGGAYNEQFF. The DNA for the CDR3 is TGTGCCAGCAGCTTCTCGGGACTAGCGGGAGGAGCCTACAATGAGCAGTTCTTC.